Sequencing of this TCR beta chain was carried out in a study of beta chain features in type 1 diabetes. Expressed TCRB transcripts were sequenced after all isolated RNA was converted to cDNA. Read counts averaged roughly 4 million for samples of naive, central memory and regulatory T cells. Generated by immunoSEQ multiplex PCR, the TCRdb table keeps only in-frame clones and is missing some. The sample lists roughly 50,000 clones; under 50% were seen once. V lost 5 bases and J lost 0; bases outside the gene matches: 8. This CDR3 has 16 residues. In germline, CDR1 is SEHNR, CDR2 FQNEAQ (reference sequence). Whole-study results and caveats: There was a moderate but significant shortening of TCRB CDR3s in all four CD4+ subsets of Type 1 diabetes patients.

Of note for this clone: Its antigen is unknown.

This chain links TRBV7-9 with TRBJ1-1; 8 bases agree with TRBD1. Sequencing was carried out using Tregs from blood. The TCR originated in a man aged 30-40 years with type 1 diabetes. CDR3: CASSPQGGKMNTEAFF. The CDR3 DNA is TGTGCCAGCAGCCCACAGGGGGGCAAAATGAACACTGAAGCTTTCTTT.